The present T cell receptor beta chain was sequenced within a study of radiotherapy plus CTLA-4 blockade in lung cancer. Patients in the study, people with chemo-refractory metastatic non-small-cell lung cancer, received focal radiation plus ipilimumab CTLA-4 blockade. Profiled with immunoSEQ multiplex PCR; TCRdb holds only in-frame clones, not every one. The sample includes more than 90,000 clones, roughly 88% of them seen just once. The V and J ends lost 0 bases and 3 bases respectively, with 8 bases between them. Germline V gene lookup returns CDR1 SGHRS and CDR2 YFSETQ. This CDR3 has 14 residues.

The receptor's source is a human donor with non-small cell lung cancer that progressed on radiotherapy plus ipilimumab. The chain recombines TRBV5-1 with TRBJ2-3; D ambiguous. This sample comprised peripheral blood, obtained from a patient treated with radiotherapy plus ipilimumab. The CDR3 loop is CASSLGSVTDTQYF. The CDR3 nucleotides read TGCGCCAGCAGCTTGGGCAGCGTGACAGATACGCAGTATTTT. Using reference TRBV5-1 and TRBJ2-3 for the parts outside the CDR3, the full variable domain is KAGVTQTPRYLIKTRGQQVTLSCSPISGHRSVSWYQQTPGQGLQFLFEYFSETQRNKGNFPGRFSGRQFSNSRSEMNVSTLELGDSALYLCASSLGSVTDTQYFGPGTRLTVL.